The 22 T cell receptor beta chains given below trace back to one sample, sequenced in a study of post-analysis software for immune sequencing data (dated by TCRdb to between 2015 and 2017). What the work shows at the level of the full study, not this receptor alone: Four to six TRBV segments, including TRBV5-6, TRBV5-1 and TRBV20-1, were significantly more frequent in patients than controls.

Receptor libraries were prepared by PCR. This sample was sequenced with an Illumina HiSeq 2500. To reduce PCR and sequencing biases, unique molecular identifiers were built into the TCR beta cDNA libraries. TCRdb ran its own pipeline on the public reads, namely fastp trimming at Q25 and MiXCR clone calling, and kept in-frame beta chains. Rows matching on CDR3 protein sequence are summarized as one entry with the most common DNA and genes. The sample table records about 540,000 distinct CDR3 sequences; about a third of these occur just once. In total, the top ten clones hold less than 6% of the sample. These receptors have no known antigen. The sequenced sample consisted of blood. The receptors were sampled from a girl aged 2-17 years with multiple sclerosis.

The V and J genes are TRBV4-1 and TRBJ1-1, with D maybe TRBD1 (6 bases). Per the germline V gene, CDR1 is MGHRA and CDR2 is YSYEKL. Trimming removed 3 bases from V and 2 bases from J, with 13 bases in between. This CDR3 is built from 15 residues. The CDR3 DNA follows: TGCGCCAGCAGCCAGGCACAGGGTATCAACACTGAAGCTTTCTTT. Translated: CASSQAQGINTEAFF.

To note about this clonotype: Mismatch with germline at one junction end may stem from a read error. This chain uses TRBV7-2 with TRBJ2-1; 10 positions agree with TRBD1. Germline V lookup: CDR1 SGHTA, CDR2 FQGNSA. This CDR3 is built from 14 residues. The CDR3 DNA reads as TGTGCCAGCAGTCGGGACAGGGGTTACAATGAGCAGTGCTTC. Its protein is CASSRDRGYNEQCF.

This clonotype was detected many times. V usage is TRBV4-2 and J usage is TRBJ2-3, with 7 bases identical to TRBD2. Germline V gene lookup returns CDR1 LGHNA and CDR2 YNFKEQ. CDR3 length: 17 residues. The ends lost 5 bases at V and 3 bases at J; junction bases unmatched: 14. CDR3 sequence: CASSISSGRGLTDTQYF. The CDR3 DNA sequence: TGTGCCAGCAGCATCTCCTCCGGGCGGGGGTTGACAGATACGCAGTATTTT.

This clonotype was counted between two and nine times. The rearrangement joins TRBV20-1 to TRBJ2-1; D might be TRBD2 (7 bases). V was cut by 6 bases and J by 9 bases, with 24 bases left in between. The CDR3 runs to 15 residues. Germline V gives CDR1 DFQATT, CDR2 SNEGSKA (reference sequence). The CDR3 loop is CSAHGAGAKRSEQFF. The CDR3 DNA is TGCAGTGCCCACGGGGCGGGGGCCAAAAGGAGTGAGCAGTTCTTC.

Comments on this clonotype: This may arise from a read error, as a much more abundant clone is one base away. The V gene is TRBV12-3 or TRBV12-4, the J gene TRBJ2-1, with TRBD1 identical over 9 bases. The CDR3 has 20 amino acids. With V trimmed by 3 bases and J by 5 bases, 20 bases remained unmatched. The CDR3 reads CASSFGAGTGRGRINNEQFF. The DNA for the CDR3 is TGTGCCAGCAGTTTTGGGGCCGGGACAGGGAGGGGAAGGATCAACAATGAGCAGTTCTTC.

The chain joins TRBV20-1 to TRBJ2-4; tentatively, D is TRBD2 (5 bases). The germline V and J ends were trimmed by 1 base and 0 bases, with 10 bases remaining between them. The CDR3 is 15 amino acids. CDR1 DFQATT and CDR2 SNEGSKA come from the germline V gene (reference sequence). CDR3 in amino acids: CSARGGHIAKNIQYF. In DNA form, the CDR3 reads TGCAGTGCTAGAGGAGGGCACATAGCCAAAAACATTCAGTACTTC.

At least ten counts were recorded for this clonotype. This chain uses TRBV5-1 with TRBJ2-5; D perhaps matches TRBD1 (6 bases). This CDR3 is built from 15 residues. Germline CDR1 SGHRS, CDR2 YFSETQ. V lost 6 bases and J 2 bases, leaving 17 bases between the germline ends. CDR3 in DNA: TGCGCCAGCACCGGGACATCGGTGGCGCAAGAGACCCAGTACTTC. Its protein product is CASTGTSVAQETQYF. The full variable domain, completed using reference TRBV5-1 and TRBJ2-5, is KAGVTQTPRYLIKTRGQQVTLSCSPISGHRSVSWYQQTPGQGLQFLFEYFSETQRNKGNFPGRFSGRQFSNSRSEMNVSTLELGDSALYLCASTGTSVAQETQYFGPGTRLLVL.

The rearrangement joins TRBV12-3 or TRBV12-4 to TRBJ2-1, with unresolved D. The length of the CDR3 is 14 residues. Trimming removed 6 bases at V and 7 bases at J, with 16 bases between. CDR3 nucleotides: TGTGCCAGCAGCCACGTAGTGGGTAAGAATGAGCAGTTCTTC. This gives the protein CASSHVVGKNEQFF.

This clonotype occurred a few times. The CDR3 sequence is CASSLSRTGGFYSYEQYF. The CDR3 bases are TGTGCCAGCAGCTTAAGTCGAACAGGGGGCTTCTACTCCTACGAGCAGTACTTC. The chain joins TRBV11-2 to TRBJ2-7; 9 nucleotides line up with TRBD1. CDR1 SGHAT and CDR2 FQNNGV come from the germline V gene. The CDR3 loop spans 18 amino acids. V was pared by 2 bases and J by 0 bases, with 11 bases of the junction left unmatched.

This clonotype was observed a handful of times. The V gene is TRBV6-2 or TRBV6-3, the J gene TRBJ1-1; no reliable D call. V was pared by 4 bases and J by 1 base, with 22 bases between. CDR1 MNHEY and CDR2 SVGEGT come from the germline V gene. The CDR3 runs to 18 residues. The CDR3 region has the DNA TGTGCCAGCAGTTTGCCCTCCGGGAGAACTGGGAGGAACACTGAAGCTTTCTTT. Its translation is CASSLPSGRTGRNTEAFF.

The chain couples TRBV4-1 to TRBJ2-5; D ambiguous. This CDR3 contains 15 residues. Germline CDR1 MGHRA, CDR2 YSYEKL. V lost 0 bases to trimming and J lost 2 bases, with 10 bases between them. CDR3 sequence: CASSQDKDGQETQYF. CDR3 coding DNA: TGCGCCAGCAGCCAAGATAAGGACGGGCAAGAGACCCAGTACTTC.

This clonotype appeared a few times. J is TRBJ2-1 and V is TRBV18; D possibly corresponds to TRBD2 (5 bases). Germline-derived CDR1 and CDR2 are KGHSH and LQKENI. The germline V and J ends were trimmed by 6 bases and 13 bases, with 16 bases remaining between them. This CDR3 comprises 12 residues. For the CDR3, the DNA is TGTGCCAGCTCCCCGGGTGGGAGTGGACAGTTCTTC. Its protein product is CASSPGGSGQFF.

The chain recombines TRBV5-1 with TRBJ1-1; D is unresolved. V lost 0 bases and J 1 base, leaving 10 bases between the germline ends. The germline V gene encodes CDR1 SGHRS and CDR2 YFSETQ. This CDR3 has 15 residues. The CDR3 here is CASSLADSSNTEAFF. The CDR3 region has the DNA TGCGCCAGCAGCTTGGCCGACTCATCGAACACTGAAGCTTTCTTT.

The chain carries TRBV5-1 and TRBJ2-7; the match to TRBD1 covers 8 bases. The V gene's germline CDR1 is SGHRS and CDR2 YFSETQ. The V gene end was trimmed by 4 bases and the J gene end by 1 base; junction bases not matched to a gene: 13. The CDR3 totals 17 residues. This CDR3 reads CASSPGQANFFSYEQYF. The CDR3 DNA follows: TGCGCCAGCAGCCCGGGACAGGCCAACTTTTTTTCCTACGAGCAGTACTTC.

This clonotype turned up a few times. The J gene is TRBJ2-7, the V gene TRBV7-2, with TRBD2 matching over 11 bases. The CDR3 extends over 18 amino acids. Germline CDR1 and CDR2: SGHTA and FQGNSA. Unmatched junction bases numbered 10, after V lost 1 base and J lost 2 bases. The CDR3 spells CASSLGASGGTLTYEQYF. In nucleotides, the CDR3 is TGTGCCAGCAGCTTAGGGGCTAGCGGGGGGACATTAACCTACGAGCAGTACTTC.

CDR3 residues: CSVGTSGGAWSYNEQFF. The CDR3 DNA reads TGCAGTGTAGGGACTAGCGGGGGGGCCTGGTCCTACAATGAGCAGTTCTTC. The J gene is TRBJ2-1, the V gene TRBV20-1; 16 bases line up with TRBD2. The ends lost 7 bases at V and 1 base at J; junction bases unmatched: 7. The germline gives CDR1 DFQATT, CDR2 SNEGSKA (reference sequence). The CDR3 has 17 residues.

On this clonotype: Relative to the germline gene, one junction end is altered; a read error may explain this. The chain couples TRBV10-3 to TRBJ2-2; D is unclear. The V gene's germline CDR1 is ENHRY and CDR2 SYGVKD. The CDR3 is 13 residues long. The CDR3 nucleotides read TGTGCCATCGGTGAGACAAGCACCGGGGAGCTGTTTTTT. It encodes CAIGETSTGELFF.

The gene calls are TRBV19 and TRBJ1-1, with D possibly TRBD1 on 6 matching bases. The CDR3 runs 14 residues. V lost 6 bases and J 4 bases, leaving 15 bases between the germline ends. Germline CDR1 is LNHDA and CDR2 is SQIVND (reference sequence). CDR3 nucleotides: TGTGCCAGTAGCTATACAGGGCCTGGCACTGAAGCTTTCTTT. Translated: CASSYTGPGTEAFF.

The chain links TRBV6-4 to TRBJ1-4; 8 bases align to TRBD1. The CDR3 is 15 amino acids. Germline assignment: CDR1 MRHNA and CDR2 SNTAGT. Trimming took 1 base from V and 7 from J; bases not matched to a gene: 5. The CDR3: CASSDYPTGVEKLFF. The CDR3 bases are TGTGCCAGCAGTGACTACCCGACAGGGGTTGAAAAACTGTTTTTT.

The CDR3 DNA reads TGTGCCAGCAGTGAATCAGGTCCTAGAGCGGGCTACACCTTC. Translating it yields CASSESGPRAGYTF. The genes are TRBV6-1 and TRBJ1-2; D unresolved. V lost 2 bases to trimming and J lost 8 bases, with 15 bases between them. Germline V lookup: CDR1 MNHNS, CDR2 SASEGT. This CDR3 has 14 residues.

This clonotype was counted a few times. V gene TRBV20-1 combines with J gene TRBJ2-3; the D gene is possibly TRBD2 (7 bases). This CDR3 spans 14 amino acids. Germline loops: CDR1 DFQATT, CDR2 SNEGSKA (reference sequence). Between the trimmed V and J ends, which lost 5 bases and 1 base, there was a span of 13 bases. The CDR3 protein is CSARRGGGTDTQYF. As DNA, the CDR3 is TGCAGTGCTCGAAGGGGGGGTGGCACAGATACGCAGTATTTT.

A remark on this clonotype: A much larger clone differs from this one at a single base, so this may be a read error. This sequence joins TRBV29-1 and TRBJ2-7; no reliable D call. The last part of the DNA fits TRBJ2-5 better; the J call may be wrong. Germline V CDR1 and CDR2: SQVTM, ANQGSEA. The CDR3 loop spans 10 amino acids. The DNA for the CDR3 is TGCAACACCGTTTTGGGGACCCAGTACTTC. This sequence encodes CNTVLGTQYF.